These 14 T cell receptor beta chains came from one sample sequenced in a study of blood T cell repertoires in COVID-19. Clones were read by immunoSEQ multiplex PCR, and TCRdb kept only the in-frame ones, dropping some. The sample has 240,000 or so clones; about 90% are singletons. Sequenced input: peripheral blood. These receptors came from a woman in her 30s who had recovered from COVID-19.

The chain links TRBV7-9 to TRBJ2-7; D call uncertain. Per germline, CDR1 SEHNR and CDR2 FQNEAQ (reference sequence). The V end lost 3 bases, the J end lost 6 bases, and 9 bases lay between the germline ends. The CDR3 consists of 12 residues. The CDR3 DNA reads TGTGCCAGCAGCTTGTACTATTCCGAGCAGTACTTC. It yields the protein CASSLYYSEQYF.

CDR3 nucleotides: TGTGCCAGCAGCCAATCCACCTACGAGCAGTACTTC. It yields the protein CASSQSTYEQYF. V usage is TRBV3-1 (or the pseudogene TRBV3-2) and J usage is TRBJ2-7; D not certain. CDR3 length: 12 amino acids. The V end lost 2 bases, the J end lost 2 bases, and 4 bases lay between the germline ends. The V gene's germline CDR1 is LGHDT and CDR2 YNNKEL (reference sequence).

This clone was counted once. As DNA, the CDR3 is TGCGCCAGCAGCTTTCTCGGGACAGCTAACTATGGCTACACCTTC. Protein: CASSFLGTANYGYTF. The chain uses TRBV5-1 and TRBJ1-2, with TRBD1 matching 7 bases. With V trimmed by 2 bases and J by 0 bases, 4 bases remained unmatched. The CDR3 is 15 amino acids. CDR1 is SGHRS and CDR2 is YFSETQ in the germline V gene.

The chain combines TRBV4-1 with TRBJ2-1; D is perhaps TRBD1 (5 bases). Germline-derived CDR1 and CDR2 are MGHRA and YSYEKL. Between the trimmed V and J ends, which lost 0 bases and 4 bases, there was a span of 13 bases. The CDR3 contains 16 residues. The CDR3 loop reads CASSQESGIRYNEQFF. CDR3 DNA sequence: TGCGCCAGCAGCCAAGAATCAGGGATCCGGTACAATGAGCAGTTCTTC.

This CDR3 is CASSLDAGIGETQYF. CDR3 nucleotides: TGTGCCAGCTCCCTAGATGCGGGCATTGGGGAGACCCAGTACTTC. The chain recombines TRBV18 with TRBJ2-5; a weak D match, TRBD2 (5 bases). V was clipped by 6 bases and J by 5 bases, with 19 bases between them. The CDR3 contains 15 residues. Per germline, CDR1 KGHSH and CDR2 LQKENI.

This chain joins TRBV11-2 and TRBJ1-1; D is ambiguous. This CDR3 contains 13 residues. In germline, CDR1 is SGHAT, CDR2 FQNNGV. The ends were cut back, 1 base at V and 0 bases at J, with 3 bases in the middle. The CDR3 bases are TGTGCCAGCAGCTTAGTAGTGAACACTGAAGCTTTCTTT. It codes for CASSLVVNTEAFF. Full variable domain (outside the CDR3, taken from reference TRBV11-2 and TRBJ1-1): EAGVAQSPRYKIIEKRQSVAFWCNPISGHATLYWYQQILGQGPKLLIQFQNNGVVDDSQLPKDRFSAERLKGVDSTLKIQPAKLEDSAVYLCASSLVVNTEAFFGQGTRLTVV.

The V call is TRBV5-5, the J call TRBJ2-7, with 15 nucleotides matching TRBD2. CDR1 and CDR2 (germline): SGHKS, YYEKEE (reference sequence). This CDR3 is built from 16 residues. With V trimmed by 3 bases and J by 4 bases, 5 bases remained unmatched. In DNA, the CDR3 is TGTGCCAGCAGCTCTCGGGGACTAGCGGGGGGTTACGAGCAGTACTTC. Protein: CASSSRGLAGGYEQYF.

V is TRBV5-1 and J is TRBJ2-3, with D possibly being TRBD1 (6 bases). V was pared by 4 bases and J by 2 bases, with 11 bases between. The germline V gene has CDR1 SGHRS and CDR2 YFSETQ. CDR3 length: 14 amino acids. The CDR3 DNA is TGCGCCAGCAGCCGAAGGACAGACACAGATACGCAGTATTTT. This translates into CASSRRTDTDTQYF.

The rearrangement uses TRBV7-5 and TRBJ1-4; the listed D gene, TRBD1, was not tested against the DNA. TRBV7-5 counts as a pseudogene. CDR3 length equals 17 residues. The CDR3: CARSLEVSRGRLEKLFF. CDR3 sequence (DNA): TGTGCCAGAAGCTTAGAAGTGAGCAGGGGCCGGCTTGAAAAACTGTTTTTT.

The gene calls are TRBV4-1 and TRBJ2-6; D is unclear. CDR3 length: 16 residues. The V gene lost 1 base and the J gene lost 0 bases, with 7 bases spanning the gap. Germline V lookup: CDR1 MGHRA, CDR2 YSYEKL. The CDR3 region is CASSQGSGSGANVLTF. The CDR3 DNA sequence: TGCGCCAGCAGCCAAGGCTCGGGCTCTGGGGCCAACGTCCTGACTTTC.

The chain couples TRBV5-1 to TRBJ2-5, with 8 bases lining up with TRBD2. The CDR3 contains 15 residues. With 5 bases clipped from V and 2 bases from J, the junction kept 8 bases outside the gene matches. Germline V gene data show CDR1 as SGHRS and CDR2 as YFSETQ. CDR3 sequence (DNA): TGCGCCAGCAGACCCCTAGGCGGGGGGCAAGAGACCCAGTACTTC. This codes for CASRPLGGGQETQYF. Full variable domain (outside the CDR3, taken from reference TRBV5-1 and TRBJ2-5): KAGVTQTPRYLIKTRGQQVTLSCSPISGHRSVSWYQQTPGQGLQFLFEYFSETQRNKGNFPGRFSGRQFSNSRSEMNVSTLELGDSALYLCASRPLGGGQETQYFGPGTRLLVL.

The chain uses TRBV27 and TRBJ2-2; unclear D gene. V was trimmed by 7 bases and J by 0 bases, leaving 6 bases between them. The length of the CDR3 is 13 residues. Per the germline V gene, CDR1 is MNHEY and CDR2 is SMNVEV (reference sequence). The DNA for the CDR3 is TGTGCCAGCACCCCTGCGAACACCGGGGAGCTGTTTTTT. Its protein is CASTPANTGELFF.

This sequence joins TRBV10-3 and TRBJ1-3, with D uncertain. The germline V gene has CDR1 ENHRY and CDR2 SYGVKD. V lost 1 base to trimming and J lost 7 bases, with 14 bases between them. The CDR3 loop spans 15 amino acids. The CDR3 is CAISELGDNRNTIYF. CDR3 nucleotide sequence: TGTGCCATCAGTGAGTTGGGAGACAATCGGAACACCATATATTTT.

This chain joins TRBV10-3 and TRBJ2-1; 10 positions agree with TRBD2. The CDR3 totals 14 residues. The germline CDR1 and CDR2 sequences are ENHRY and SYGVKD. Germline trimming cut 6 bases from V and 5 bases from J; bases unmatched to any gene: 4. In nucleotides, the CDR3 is TGTGCCATCAGAGTTACTAGCGGGGACAATGAGCAGTTCTTC. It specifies CAIRVTSGDNEQFF.